This TCR beta chain derives from a study of identical twins. Overall study findings and caveats: It was out-of-frame TCR alpha sharing in monozygotic twins that models underestimated. Invariant MAIT and iNKT cells may have partly biased zero-insertion analyses. The study based its conclusions on cross-sectional statistical analysis and did not follow the same donors.

Via MiXCR, TCRdb re-called the 5' RACE reads, giving one row per CDR3 protein. This table holds 200,000 to 250,000 distinct CDR3 sequences, roughly an eighth found once. In every case, the donor was a healthy Caucasian. A word on this clonotype: Its target is unknown.

V dropped 0 bases and J dropped 3; count of bases not matched to a gene: 6. Germline CDR1 and CDR2: DFQATT and SNEGSKA (reference sequence). This CDR3 region has 15 residues. The specimen was memory (CD45RO+) T cells sorted from blood. This chain connects TRBV20-1 to TRBJ1-1, with TRBD1 matching over 8 bases. The receptor was isolated from a woman younger than 35 in good health. CDR3 DNA: TGCAGTGCTAGAGATGGGGACAGGTCCCACACTGAAGCTTTCTTT. It codes for CSARDGDRSHTEAFF.